The sequence of this T cell receptor beta chain was determined in a study of shared clonotypes between healthy human individuals. CD45RO negativity and positive selection for CCR7 defined naive CD8 cells, a population that excluded terminally differentiated effector memory CD45RA+ cells. Sequenced by immunoSEQ multiplex PCR; TCRdb stores in-frame clones only, minus some. The table has 2 million or so clones, about 95% seen once. Per germline, CDR1 WNHNN and CDR2 SYGVQD (reference sequence). The CDR3 spans 14 residues. V gave up 9 bases and J gave up 4 bases, with 19 bases separating them. The rearrangement links TRBV10-1 to TRBJ2-7; TRBD1 is a possible D gene (6 bases). Sequencing used naive CD8+ T cells sorted from blood. This sequence originates from a man aged 18 to 35 in good health. The CDR3 here is CARSRTVMVYEQYF. The DNA of the CDR3 is TGCGCCAGAAGCCGGACAGTAATGGTTTACGAGCAGTACTTC.